This T cell receptor (beta chain) derives from a study of shared clonotypes between healthy human individuals. As for the study in general: Serving as donors were two women and a few men, whose ages spanned 18 to 49.

It was across several immunoSEQ plates that each subset's genomic DNA was evenly split. Here immunoSEQ multiplex PCR was the method, and the copy in TCRdb shows in-frame clones only, minus some. The sample carries 2 million to 2.5 million clones, under 95% recorded once. Germline CDR1 and CDR2: SGHTA and FQGNSA. The CDR3 is 14 residues long. Between the trimmed V and J ends, which lost 2 bases and 7 bases, there was a span of 14 bases. The V gene is TRBV7-2, the J gene TRBJ2-5, with no clear D. The origin of this receptor is a man aged 18-30 years in good health. Some clones in this sample may be carry-over from other donors' samples. Material: naive CD4+ T cells from PBMCs. As for subset: CD45RA+ positively selected. Here the CDR3 DNA reads TGTGCCAGCAGCTTAAGGCGGAGCCCCGCGACCCAGTACTTC. It specifies CASSLRRSPATQYF.